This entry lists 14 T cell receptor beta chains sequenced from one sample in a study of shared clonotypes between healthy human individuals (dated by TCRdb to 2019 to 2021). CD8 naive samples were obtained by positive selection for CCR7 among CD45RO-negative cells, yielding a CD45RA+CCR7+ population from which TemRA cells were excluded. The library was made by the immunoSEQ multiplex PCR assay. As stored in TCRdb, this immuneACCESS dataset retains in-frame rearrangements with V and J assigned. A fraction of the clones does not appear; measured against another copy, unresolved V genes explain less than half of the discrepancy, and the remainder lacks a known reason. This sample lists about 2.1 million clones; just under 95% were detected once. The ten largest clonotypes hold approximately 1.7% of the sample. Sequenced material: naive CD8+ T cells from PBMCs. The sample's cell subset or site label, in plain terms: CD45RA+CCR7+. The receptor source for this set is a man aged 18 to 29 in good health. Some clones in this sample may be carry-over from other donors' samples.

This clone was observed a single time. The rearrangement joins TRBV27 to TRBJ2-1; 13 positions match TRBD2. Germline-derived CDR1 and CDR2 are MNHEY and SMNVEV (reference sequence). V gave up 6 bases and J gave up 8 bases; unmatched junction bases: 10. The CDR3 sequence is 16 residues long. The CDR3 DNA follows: TGTGCCAGCAGACCCAGGACTAGCGGGAGTGGCGATGAGCAGTTCTTC. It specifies CASRPRTSGSGDEQFF.

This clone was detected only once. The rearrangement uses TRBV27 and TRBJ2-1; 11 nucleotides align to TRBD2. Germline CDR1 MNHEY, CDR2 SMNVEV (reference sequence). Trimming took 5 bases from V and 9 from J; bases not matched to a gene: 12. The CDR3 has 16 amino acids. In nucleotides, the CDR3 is TGTGCCAGCAGTGGTCCTAGCGGGAGGCGAGGGACTGAGCAGTTCTTC. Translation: CASSGPSGRRGTEQFF.

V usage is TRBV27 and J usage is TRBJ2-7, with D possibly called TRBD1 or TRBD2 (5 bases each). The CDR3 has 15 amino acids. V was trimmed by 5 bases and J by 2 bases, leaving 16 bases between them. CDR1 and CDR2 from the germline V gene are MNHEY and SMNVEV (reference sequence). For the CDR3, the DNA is TGTGCCAGCAGTCCCACCCCCGGGACCACCTACGAGCAGTACTTC. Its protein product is CASSPTPGTTYEQYF.

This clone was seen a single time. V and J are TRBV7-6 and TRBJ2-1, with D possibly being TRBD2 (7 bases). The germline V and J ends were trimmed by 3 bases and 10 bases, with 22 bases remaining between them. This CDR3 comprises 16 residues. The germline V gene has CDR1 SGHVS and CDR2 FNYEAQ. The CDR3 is CASSFGGLGAVGEQFF. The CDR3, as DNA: TGTGCCAGCAGCTTCGGGGGGCTGGGAGCCGTCGGGGAGCAGTTCTTC.

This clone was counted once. CDR3 sequence reads: CASSNRDRSYNEQFF. The CDR3 region has the DNA TGTGCCAGCAGTAATCGGGACCGCTCCTACAATGAGCAGTTCTTC. V usage is TRBV27 and J usage is TRBJ2-1; the D call may be TRBD1 or TRBD2 (5 bases each). The germline V gene has CDR1 MNHEY and CDR2 SMNVEV (reference sequence). Between the trimmed V and J ends, which lost 5 bases and 0 bases, there was a span of 11 bases. The CDR3 runs 15 residues.

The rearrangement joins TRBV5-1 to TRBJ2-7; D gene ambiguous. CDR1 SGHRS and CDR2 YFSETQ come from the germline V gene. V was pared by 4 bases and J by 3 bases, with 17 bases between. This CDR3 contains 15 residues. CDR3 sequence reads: CASSPRLDIGYEQYF. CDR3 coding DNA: TGCGCCAGCAGCCCAAGATTGGATATCGGCTACGAGCAGTACTTC.

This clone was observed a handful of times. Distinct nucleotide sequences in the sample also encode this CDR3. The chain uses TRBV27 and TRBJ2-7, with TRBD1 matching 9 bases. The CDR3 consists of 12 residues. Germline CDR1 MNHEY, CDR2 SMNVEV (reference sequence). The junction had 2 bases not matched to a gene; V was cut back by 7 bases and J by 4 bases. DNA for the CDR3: TGTGCCAGCATGGACAGGGGATACGAGCAGTACTTC. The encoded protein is CASMDRGYEQYF.

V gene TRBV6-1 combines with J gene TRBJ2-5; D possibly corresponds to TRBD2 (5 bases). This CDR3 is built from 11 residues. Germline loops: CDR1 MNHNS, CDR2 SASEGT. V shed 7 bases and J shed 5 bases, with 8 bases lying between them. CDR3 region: CASNPSETQYF. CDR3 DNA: TGTGCCAGCAACCCTAGCGAGACCCAGTACTTC.

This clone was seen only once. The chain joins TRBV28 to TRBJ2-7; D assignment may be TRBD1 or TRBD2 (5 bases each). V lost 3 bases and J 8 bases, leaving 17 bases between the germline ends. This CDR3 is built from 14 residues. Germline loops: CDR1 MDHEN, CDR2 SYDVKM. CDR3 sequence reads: CASSFEGRVQQQYF. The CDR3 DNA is TGTGCCAGCAGTTTCGAGGGACGGGTCCAACAGCAGTACTTC.

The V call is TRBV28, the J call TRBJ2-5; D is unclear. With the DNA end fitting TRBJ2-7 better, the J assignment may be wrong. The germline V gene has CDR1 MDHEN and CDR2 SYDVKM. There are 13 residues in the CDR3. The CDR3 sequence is CASSLAGTYEQYF. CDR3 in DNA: TGTGCCAGCAGTTTAGCTGGAACCTACGAGCAGTACTTC.

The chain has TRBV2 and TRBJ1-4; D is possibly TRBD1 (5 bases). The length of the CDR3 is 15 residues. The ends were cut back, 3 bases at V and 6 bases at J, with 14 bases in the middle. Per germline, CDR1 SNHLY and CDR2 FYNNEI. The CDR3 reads CASSDWGRQHEKLFF. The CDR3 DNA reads TGTGCCAGCAGTGATTGGGGGAGGCAACATGAAAAACTGTTTTTT.

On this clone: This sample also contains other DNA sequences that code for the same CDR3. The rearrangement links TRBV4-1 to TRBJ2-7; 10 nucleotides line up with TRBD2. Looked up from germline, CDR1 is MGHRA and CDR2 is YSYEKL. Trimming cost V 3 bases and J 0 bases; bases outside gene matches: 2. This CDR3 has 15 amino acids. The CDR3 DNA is TGCGCCAGCAGCCAGAGGACTAGCGGCTCCTACGAGCAGTACTTC. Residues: CASSQRTSGSYEQYF.

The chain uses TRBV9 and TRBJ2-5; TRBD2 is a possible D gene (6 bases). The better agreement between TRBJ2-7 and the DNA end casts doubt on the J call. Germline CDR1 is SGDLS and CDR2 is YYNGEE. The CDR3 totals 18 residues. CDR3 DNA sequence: TGTGCCAGCAGCGACTTCTTGGGGGAGGACAAGAGCTCCTACGAGCAGTACTTC. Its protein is CASSDFLGEDKSSYEQYF.

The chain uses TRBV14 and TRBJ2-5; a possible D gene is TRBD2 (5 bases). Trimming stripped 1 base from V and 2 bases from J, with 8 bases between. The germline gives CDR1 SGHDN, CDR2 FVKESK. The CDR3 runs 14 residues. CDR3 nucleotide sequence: TGTGCCAGCAGCCAAGTAGCGCCTCAAGAGACCCAGTACTTC. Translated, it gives CASSQVAPQETQYF.